This T cell receptor (beta chain) was found in a study of T cells in Graves' hyperthyroidism and ophthalmopathy. This clonotype was found many times. What it binds is not known. Amplified regions were TCR beta CDR3 sequences from RNA transcripts. During a first-round RT-PCR of the TCR CDR3, the HTBI primer set was used. TCRdb reprocessed the multiplex PCR reads with MiXCR, giving one entry per CDR3 protein. This sample has about 700,000 distinct CDR3 sequences, with 14% found just once. Whole-study results and caveats: Most expanded thyroid clonotypes above 0.001 also appeared in blood.

The CDR3 extends over 14 amino acids. Germline V gene lookup returns CDR1 KGHDR and CDR2 SFDVKD. With 4 bases clipped from V and 8 bases from J, the junction kept 3 bases outside the gene matches. The V gene is TRBV24-1, the J gene TRBJ2-1; TRBD2 aligns across 11 bases. This TCR was sampled from a woman between 18 and 29 years old with Graves' hyperthyroidism. Sequencing was performed on blood. In DNA, the CDR3 is TGTGCCACCAGTGACCTAGCGGGAGGCGATGAGCAGTTCTTC. Amino acids: CATSDLAGGDEQFF.